The rows below give T cell receptor beta chains drawn from one sample of a study of blood T cell repertoires in COVID-19. Sequencing was performed with immunoSEQ multiplex PCR; in TCRdb, only in-frame clones are kept and a portion is missing. The repertoire holds about 250,000 clones, with approximately 83% as singletons. Sequencing used peripheral blood. Source of these receptors: a human donor in a cohort sampled during active COVID-19. Both conserved end residues are part of each CDR3. The D gene is left open where the match is weak. Only part of the rows carry a size: once, few, many, or a class if the clone is expanded.

abundance,d_gene,len,v_gene,j_gene,CDR3aa,CDR3nt
-,-,13,TRBV4-2,TRBJ2-5,CASSQVTEGTQYF,TGTGCCAGCAGCCAAGTAACGGAGGGAACCCAGTACTTC
-,-,14,TRBV3-1/TRBV3-2,TRBJ1-1,CASSQVDKNTEAFF,TGTGCCAGCAGCCAAGTAGACAAGAACACTGAAGCTTTCTTT
-,-,15,TRBV19,TRBJ2-3,CASRETVSSTDTQYF,TGTGCCAGTAGGGAGACAGTTTCTAGCACAGATACGCAGTATTTT
-,-,11,TRBV12-3/TRBV12-4,TRBJ2-3,CASSPQDTQYF,TGTGCCAGCAGTCCCCAAGATACGCAGTATTTT
-,-,15,TRBV2,TRBJ1-4,CASSAETGSYEKLFF,TGTGCCAGCAGCGCAGAGACAGGAAGTTATGAAAAACTGTTTTTT
few,-,17,TRBV21-1,TRBJ2-5,CASSKERRDPGRETQYF,TGTGCCAGCAGCAAAGAAAGGAGGGATCCAGGGCGAGAGACCCAGTACTTC
-,-,11,TRBV20-1,TRBJ2-3,CSAGLTDTQYF,TGCAGTGCTGGCCTCACAGATACGCAGTATTTT
-,TRBD2,14,TRBV7-2,TRBJ2-7,CASRWGGGRDEQYF,TGTGCCAGCAGATGGGGGGGTGGCCGCGACGAGCAGTACTTC
-,-,11,TRBV5-1,TRBJ2-7,CANLIGLEQYF,TGCGCCAACCTAATTGGTCTCGAGCAGTACTTC
-,-,14,TRBV18,TRBJ1-6,CASSPPPEGSPLHF,TGTGCCAGCTCACCACCTCCGGAGGGATCACCCCTCCACTTT
-,-,15,TRBV2,TRBJ2-3,CASSEVRGGADTQYF,TGTGCCAGCAGTGAAGTCCGGGGCGGGGCAGATACGCAGTATTTT
-,-,15,TRBV5-1,TRBJ2-1,CASSLAERLYNEQFF,TGCGCCAGCAGCTTGGCCGAGCGGCTCTACAATGAGCAGTTCTTC
-,-,14,TRBV27,TRBJ2-7,CASSLNRGLYEQYF,TGTGCCAGCAGTTTAAACAGGGGACTGTACGAGCAGTACTTC
-,TRBD1,14,TRBV7-2,TRBJ1-1,CATQPAGTASRAFF,TGTGCCACCCAGCCGGCCGGGACAGCATCACGAGCTTTCTTT
once,-,16,TRBV6-4,TRBJ2-2,CASSQALQTNTGELFF,TGTGCCAGCAGCCAGGCCCTACAGACGAACACCGGGGAGCTGTTTTTT
-,-,14,TRBV3-1/TRBV3-2,TRBJ1-1,CASSRSRTALAPFF,TGTGCCAGCAGCCGATCACGGACGGCACTAGCACCTTTCTTT
few,-,15,TRBV19,TRBJ1-2,CASSLYSGTNYGYTF,TGTGCCAGTAGTCTCTATTCCGGGACAAACTATGGCTACACCTTC
-,-,13,TRBV6-2/TRBV6-3,TRBJ2-1,CASSLLATGEQFF,TGTGCCAGCAGTTTATTAGCGACAGGTGAGCAGTTCTTC
-,-,16,TRBV3-1/TRBV3-2,TRBJ2-2,CASSDPSQGGTGELFF,TGTGCCAGCAGCGATCCTTCCCAGGGAGGAACCGGGGAGCTGTTTTTT
-,TRBD2,15,TRBV6-4,TRBJ2-3,CASSAGTSEADTQYF,TGTGCCAGCAGCGCAGGGACTAGCGAAGCAGATACGCAGTATTTT
once,-,15,TRBV6-6,TRBJ1-6,CASSYLTEWNSPLHF,TGTGCCAGCAGTTACTTGACGGAGTGGAATTCACCCCTCCACTTT
few,-,16,TRBV19,TRBJ1-6,CASSTVRGARNSPLHF,TGTGCCAGTAGTACCGTACGGGGGGCTCGTAATTCACCCCTCCACTTT
-,-,14,TRBV9,TRBJ1-1,CASSVVTENTEAFF,TGTGCCAGCAGCGTAGTGACAGAGAACACTGAAGCTTTCTTT
-,-,15,TRBV5-6,TRBJ1-5,CASSLSLQGLEPQHF,TGTGCCAGCAGCTTGTCTCTACAGGGTTTGGAGCCCCAGCATTTT
once,-,17,TRBV10-2,TRBJ2-3,CASSEVQRILSTDTQYF,TGCGCCAGCAGTGAGGTACAGCGGATCCTAAGCACAGATACGCAGTATTTT
-,-,15,TRBV6-5,TRBJ2-4,CASTTRLVAKNIQYF,TGTGCCAGCACCACCAGACTCGTGGCCAAAAACATTCAGTACTTC
-,TRBD1,15,TRBV27,TRBJ1-1,CASSLSRGRGTEAFF,TGTGCCAGCAGTTTATCGAGGGGGCGCGGCACTGAAGCTTTCTTT
-,TRBD1,15,TRBV2,TRBJ1-5,CASRGGTGRNQPQHF,TGTGCCAGCAGGGGCGGGACAGGCCGAAATCAGCCCCAGCATTTT
once,-,13,TRBV12-3/TRBV12-4,TRBJ2-7,CASTSRGDYKQYF,TGTGCCAGCACCTCGAGGGGGGACTACAAGCAGTACTTC
-,TRBD1,13,TRBV9,TRBJ2-7,CASSATGTYEQYF,TGTGCCAGCAGCGCGACAGGGACCTACGAGCAGTACTTC
-,-,11,TRBV28,TRBJ1-1,CASSSMARAFF,TGTGCCAGCAGTTCCATGGCTAGGGCTTTCTTT
-,-,14,TRBV11-3,TRBJ2-1,CASSAQGSYNEQFF,TGTGCCAGCAGCGCTCAGGGCTCCTACAATGAGCAGTTCTTC
-,-,16,TRBV28,TRBJ1-3,CASSLDNRASGNTIYF,TGTGCCAGCAGTCTCGATAACAGGGCTTCTGGAAACACCATATATTTT
-,TRBD2,14,TRBV19,TRBJ2-1,CASSRGGAYNEQFF,TGTGCCAGTAGCCGGGGGGGCGCCTACAATGAGCAGTTCTTC
-,-,15,TRBV5-1,TRBJ2-2,CASSPAGPRTGELFF,TGCGCCAGCAGCCCAGCCGGTCCGCGGACTGGGGAGCTGTTTTTT
-,-,14,TRBV6-4,TRBJ2-3,CASSDGSDPDTQYF,TGTGCCAGCAGTGACGGTAGCGATCCAGATACGCAGTATTTT
-,-,11,TRBV19,TRBJ1-1,CASSILAEAFF,TGTGCCAGTAGTATTTTGGCAGAAGCTTTCTTT